Described below is a single TCR beta chain sequence and its context. Its antigen is as yet unknown. The trim removed 5 bases at V and 7 bases at J, leaving 13 bases unmatched. Germline-derived CDR1 and CDR2 are MDHEN and SYDVKM. This CDR3 region has 16 residues. Measured with immunoSEQ multiplex PCR; TCRdb has only the in-frame clones, and not every one. Among approximately 2,000,000 clones listed, 90% to 95% were seen once. The entry originates in a study of shared clonotypes between healthy human individuals. Overall study: For every donor, three CD4 naive, three CD4 memory, two CD8 naive and one CD8 memory plates were used. Study observations and caveats: Collection of samples was limited to blood; tissue repertoires likely differ. How much donors shared clonotypes was expected to be affected by sequencing depth. The diversity represented, both genetic and in exposure history, was limited by few donors.

Positive CCR7 selection of CD45RO-negative cells yielded the naive CD8 cells, and terminally differentiated effector memory CD45RA+ cells were excluded. This chain joins TRBV28 and TRBJ2-7; 11 bases agree with TRBD2. The sample taken for sequencing was naive CD8+ T cells from PBMCs. This clonotype originated in a man younger than 35 in good health. Some clones in this sample may be carry-over from other donors' samples. CDR3 in DNA: TGTGCCAGCAGTCCCTCTAGACTAGCGGGAATGGGTGAGCAGTACTTC. Its protein is CASSPSRLAGMGEQYF.